This TCR beta chain derives from a study of blood T cells in healthy people across ages. Ten milliliters of peripheral blood were drawn from each donor into EDTA-treated tubes. The table lists this clonotype with a few counts. Combining a sample-barcoded 5' primer with a J-beta primer mix, a second PCR ran for roughly 7 to 12 cycles. Each sample provided no less than 3 million CDR3-containing paired-end reads. TCRdb redid the calling of the 5' RACE reads with MiXCR, one entry per CDR3 protein. The table records 600,000 to 1,000,000 distinct CDR3 sequences, roughly 25% of them present only once. The CDR3 totals 15 residues. Per germline, CDR1 MNHEY and CDR2 SMNVEV (reference sequence). Trimming cost V 6 bases and J 3 bases; bases outside gene matches: 8. These sequences were also reported in another study, on T cells of mothers and their children. Per that paper: It was related mother-child pairs that showed slightly higher overlap than unrelated pairs, without reaching significance.

The clonotype originates from a boy between 10 and 17 years old in good health. Sequencing input: blood. This chain connects TRBV27 to TRBJ2-7; 10 bases map to TRBD1. In DNA form, the CDR3 reads TGTGCCAGCAGACCGGGACAGGGGAGGCACTACGAGCAGTACTTC. This translates into CASRPGQGRHYEQYF.